The rows below give T cell receptor beta chains drawn from one sample of a study of T cells in Graves' hyperthyroidism and ophthalmopathy. Via MiXCR, TCRdb re-called the multiplex PCR reads, giving one row per CDR3 protein. Among under 450,000 distinct CDR3 sequences listed, approximately 14% were seen once. Specimen: blood. These receptors all stem from a woman aged 18-29 years with Graves' hyperthyroidism. The CDR3 runs from the conserved cysteine through the conserved F or W. Fields, in order: CDR3 length, J gene, clone size, V gene, D gene, CDR3 protein, CDR3 DNA. The D gene is left open where the match is weak. Clone size is stated in some rows and not others, as once, few, many or a class when expanded.

CDR3 length: 16; J gene: TRBJ2-5; clone size: many; V gene: TRBV3-1; D gene: TRBD1; CDR3 protein: CASSQWETGGKETQYF; CDR3 DNA: TGTGCCAGCAGCCAATGGGAAACAGGGGGGAAGGAGACCCAGTACTTC
CDR3 length: 13; J gene: TRBJ1-5; clone size: few; V gene: TRBV19; D gene: NA; CDR3 protein: CATEDSLNQPQHF; CDR3 DNA: TGTGCCACCGAAGACAGTTTGAATCAGCCCCAGCATTTT
CDR3 length: 18; J gene: TRBJ2-5; clone size: many; V gene: TRBV11-3; D gene: TRBD2; CDR3 protein: CASSLERLAGNPRETQYF; CDR3 DNA: TGTGCCAGCAGCTTAGAGAGACTAGCGGGAAATCCTAGAGAGACCCAGTACTTC
CDR3 length: 14; J gene: TRBJ2-5; clone size: NA; V gene: TRBV10-3; D gene: TRBD2; CDR3 protein: CAISPSGGQETQYF; CDR3 DNA: TGTGCCATCAGTCCAAGCGGGGGGCAAGAGACCCAGTACTTC
CDR3 length: 13; J gene: TRBJ2-1; clone size: many; V gene: TRBV5-1; D gene: NA; CDR3 protein: CASSVGHLSVQFF; CDR3 DNA: TGCGCCAGCAGCGTGGGACACCTCTCTGTACAGTTCTTC
CDR3 length: 14; J gene: TRBJ2-7; clone size: many; V gene: TRBV6-1; D gene: TRBD1; CDR3 protein: CASSARQGAEEQYF; CDR3 DNA: TGTGCCAGCAGTGCGAGACAGGGGGCGGAAGAGCAGTACTTC
CDR3 length: 14; J gene: TRBJ2-1; clone size: many; V gene: TRBV2; D gene: NA; CDR3 protein: CASDYGSSYNEQFF; CDR3 DNA: TGTGCCAGCGATTACGGGAGCTCCTACAATGAGCAGTTCTTC
CDR3 length: 13; J gene: TRBJ2-7; clone size: NA; V gene: TRBV10-1; D gene: NA; CDR3 protein: CASSGPGAYEQYF; CDR3 DNA: TGCGCCAGCAGTGGCCCGGGGGCCTACGAGCAGTACTTC
CDR3 length: 14; J gene: TRBJ1-5; clone size: many; V gene: TRBV5-1; D gene: NA; CDR3 protein: CASSPEGDNQPQHF; CDR3 DNA: TGCGCCAGCAGCCCCGAAGGGGACAATCAGCCCCAGCATTTT
CDR3 length: 13; J gene: TRBJ2-5; clone size: many; V gene: TRBV5-1; D gene: NA; CDR3 protein: CASSFYGRKTQYF; CDR3 DNA: TGCGCCAGCAGCTTTTACGGGAGAAAGACCCAGTACTTC
CDR3 length: 17; J gene: TRBJ2-1; clone size: many; V gene: TRBV11-2; D gene: TRBD2; CDR3 protein: CASSLDVIAGRDNEQFF; CDR3 DNA: TGTGCCAGCAGCTTAGATGTTATAGCGGGGCGTGACAATGAGCAGTTCTTC
CDR3 length: 15; J gene: TRBJ2-1; clone size: NA; V gene: TRBV4-3; D gene: TRBD2; CDR3 protein: CASSLRTSGLNEQFF; CDR3 DNA: TGCGCCAGCAGCTTACGGACTAGCGGGCTCAATGAGCAGTTCTTC
CDR3 length: 15; J gene: TRBJ2-7; clone size: few; V gene: TRBV20-1; D gene: TRBD2; CDR3 protein: CSAGRFGGSSYEQYF; CDR3 DNA: TGCAGTGCCGGACGGTTTGGCGGGAGCTCCTACGAGCAGTACTTC
CDR3 length: 15; J gene: TRBJ2-7; clone size: many; V gene: TRBV11-3; D gene: TRBD2; CDR3 protein: CASSFFTSELREQYF; CDR3 DNA: TGTGCCAGCAGCTTCTTTACTAGCGAGCTACGCGAGCAGTACTTC
CDR3 length: 14; J gene: TRBJ2-2; clone size: NA; V gene: TRBV12-3/TRBV12-4; D gene: TRBD1; CDR3 protein: CAREVQGETGELFF; CDR3 DNA: TGTGCCAGGGAGGTCCAGGGGGAAACCGGGGAGCTGTTTTTT
CDR3 length: 14; J gene: TRBJ1-1; clone size: many; V gene: TRBV24-1; D gene: TRBD1; CDR3 protein: CATRGQGATSEAFF; CDR3 DNA: TGTGCCACCAGAGGACAGGGGGCGACCTCTGAAGCTTTCTTT
CDR3 length: 14; J gene: TRBJ1-5; clone size: few; V gene: TRBV25-1; D gene: NA; CDR3 protein: CASRGGTPDQPQHF; CDR3 DNA: TGTGCCAGCAGAGGCGGGACACCCGATCAGCCCCAGCATTTT
CDR3 length: 15; J gene: TRBJ1-5; clone size: NA; V gene: TRBV6-9; D gene: TRBD1; CDR3 protein: CASSSPGTANQPQHF; CDR3 DNA: TGTGCCAGCAGTTCCCCCGGGACAGCCAATCAGCCCCAGCATTTT
CDR3 length: 14; J gene: TRBJ1-5; clone size: once; V gene: TRBV24-1; D gene: NA; CDR3 protein: CATSGDKANQPQHF; CDR3 DNA: TGTGCCACCAGTGGAGATAAAGCCAATCAGCCCCAGCATTTT
CDR3 length: 16; J gene: TRBJ2-5; clone size: few; V gene: TRBV4-2; D gene: NA; CDR3 protein: CASSQETGSGQETQYF; CDR3 DNA: TGTGCCAGCAGCCAAGAGACCGGGTCTGGACAAGAGACCCAGTACTTC
CDR3 length: 15; J gene: TRBJ1-5; clone size: many; V gene: TRBV28; D gene: TRBD1; CDR3 protein: CASSDQDRSNQPQHF; CDR3 DNA: TGTGCCAGCAGTGACCAGGACAGGAGCAATCAGCCCCAGCATTTT
CDR3 length: 14; J gene: TRBJ1-5; clone size: few; V gene: TRBV12-3/TRBV12-4; D gene: NA; CDR3 protein: CASSQGDNNQPQHF; CDR3 DNA: TGTGCCAGCAGCCAAGGGGATAACAATCAGCCCCAGCATTTT
CDR3 length: 13; J gene: TRBJ1-3; clone size: many; V gene: TRBV12-3/TRBV12-4; D gene: NA; CDR3 protein: CASSLTIGNTIYF; CDR3 DNA: TGTGCCAGCAGTTTAACCATTGGAAACACCATATATTTT
CDR3 length: 17; J gene: TRBJ1-3; clone size: many; V gene: TRBV28; D gene: NA; CDR3 protein: CASSSPGTLSSGNTIYF; CDR3 DNA: TGTGCCAGCAGTTCACCCGGGACACTGAGCTCTGGAAACACCATATATTTT
CDR3 length: 17; J gene: TRBJ2-4; clone size: many; V gene: TRBV27; D gene: TRBD2; CDR3 protein: CASSPRTSGMAKNIQYF; CDR3 DNA: TGTGCCAGCAGTCCCCGGACTAGCGGGATGGCCAAAAACATTCAGTACTTC
CDR3 length: 15; J gene: TRBJ2-6; clone size: many; V gene: TRBV12-3/TRBV12-4; D gene: NA; CDR3 protein: CASSLGGPRANVLTF; CDR3 DNA: TGTGCCAGCAGTTTGGGGGGTCCGAGGGCCAACGTCCTGACTTTC
CDR3 length: 15; J gene: TRBJ1-2; clone size: many; V gene: TRBV27; D gene: NA; CDR3 protein: CASSPSRDSFYGYTF; CDR3 DNA: TGTGCCAGCAGTCCATCCCGCGACAGTTTCTATGGCTACACCTTC
CDR3 length: 14; J gene: TRBJ1-1; clone size: NA; V gene: TRBV3-1; D gene: NA; CDR3 protein: CASSQSHGGTEAFF; CDR3 DNA: TGTGCCAGCAGCCAAAGTCATGGGGGCACTGAAGCTTTCTTT
CDR3 length: 12; J gene: TRBJ2-5; clone size: many; V gene: TRBV2; D gene: TRBD2; CDR3 protein: CASKLAFETQYF; CDR3 DNA: TGTGCCAGCAAACTAGCGTTTGAGACCCAGTACTTC
CDR3 length: 13; J gene: TRBJ2-4; clone size: many; V gene: TRBV12-3/TRBV12-4; D gene: NA; CDR3 protein: CASTPPRKNIQYF; CDR3 DNA: TGTGCCAGCACTCCACCCAGAAAAAACATTCAGTACTTC
CDR3 length: 17; J gene: TRBJ1-5; clone size: many; V gene: TRBV6-1; D gene: TRBD1; CDR3 protein: CASSRQGGDYSNQPQHF; CDR3 DNA: TGTGCCAGCAGTCGACAGGGGGGGGACTATAGCAATCAGCCCCAGCATTTT
CDR3 length: 13; J gene: TRBJ1-2; clone size: many; V gene: TRBV20-1; D gene: NA; CDR3 protein: CSAKVPANYGYTF; CDR3 DNA: TGCAGTGCAAAGGTCCCCGCTAACTATGGCTACACCTTC
CDR3 length: 13; J gene: TRBJ1-1; clone size: many; V gene: TRBV6-1; D gene: NA; CDR3 protein: CASTHFQGTEAFF; CDR3 DNA: TGTGCCAGCACCCACTTCCAGGGGACTGAAGCTTTCTTT
CDR3 length: 14; J gene: TRBJ2-4; clone size: many; V gene: TRBV7-3; D gene: NA; CDR3 protein: CASSLMAGGDIQYF; CDR3 DNA: TGTGCCAGCAGCTTAATGGCAGGGGGGGACATTCAGTACTTC
CDR3 length: 15; J gene: TRBJ2-7; clone size: many; V gene: TRBV5-1; D gene: NA; CDR3 protein: CASSLAPGVNYEQYF; CDR3 DNA: TGCGCCAGCAGCTTGGCCCCAGGGGTGAACTACGAGCAGTACTTC
CDR3 length: 14; J gene: TRBJ1-1; clone size: many; V gene: TRBV6-1; D gene: NA; CDR3 protein: CASSPRLRNTEAFF; CDR3 DNA: TGTGCCAGCAGCCCCAGGCTCCGGAACACTGAAGCTTTCTTT
CDR3 length: 14; J gene: TRBJ1-5; clone size: many; V gene: TRBV12-3/TRBV12-4; D gene: NA; CDR3 protein: CASSPRGTNQPQHF; CDR3 DNA: TGTGCCAGCAGTCCCAGGGGTACGAATCAGCCCCAGCATTTT
CDR3 length: 16; J gene: TRBJ1-1; clone size: many; V gene: TRBV30; D gene: NA; CDR3 protein: CAWRGAGSGVNTEAFF; CDR3 DNA: TGTGCCTGGAGAGGGGCAGGATCCGGGGTGAACACTGAAGCTTTCTTT
CDR3 length: 17; J gene: TRBJ2-1; clone size: many; V gene: TRBV24-1; D gene: NA; CDR3 protein: CATSDLARAVCYNEQFF; CDR3 DNA: TGTGCCACCAGTGATTTGGCCCGGGCAGTTTGTTACAATGAGCAGTTCTTC
CDR3 length: 14; J gene: TRBJ2-1; clone size: NA; V gene: TRBV9; D gene: NA; CDR3 protein: CASSVETSSAEQFF; CDR3 DNA: TGTGCCAGCAGCGTAGAGACTAGTTCTGCTGAGCAGTTCTTC
CDR3 length: 14; J gene: TRBJ2-5; clone size: NA; V gene: TRBV12-3/TRBV12-4; D gene: TRBD2; CDR3 protein: CASSPLAGFETQYF; CDR3 DNA: TGTGCCAGCAGTCCACTAGCGGGATTTGAGACCCAGTACTTC
CDR3 length: 14; J gene: TRBJ2-3; clone size: many; V gene: TRBV20-1; D gene: TRBD2; CDR3 protein: CSARVAGGTDTQYF; CDR3 DNA: TGCAGTGCTAGAGTTGCGGGGGGCACAGATACGCAGTATTTT
CDR3 length: 16; J gene: TRBJ1-3; clone size: many; V gene: TRBV5-1; D gene: NA; CDR3 protein: CASSLEGRNSGNTIYF; CDR3 DNA: TGCGCCAGCAGCTTGGAGGGGCGAAACTCTGGAAACACCATATATTTT
CDR3 length: 15; J gene: TRBJ2-7; clone size: many; V gene: TRBV12-3/TRBV12-4; D gene: TRBD1; CDR3 protein: CASSLPSGGTYEQYF; CDR3 DNA: TGTGCCAGCAGTTTACCGTCAGGGGGAACCTACGAGCAGTACTTC
CDR3 length: 16; J gene: TRBJ2-3; clone size: many; V gene: TRBV5-1; D gene: NA; CDR3 protein: CASSLGQGSPTDTQYF; CDR3 DNA: TGCGCCAGCAGCTTGGGGCAGGGCTCACCCACAGATACGCAGTATTTT
CDR3 length: 17; J gene: TRBJ1-3; clone size: NA; V gene: TRBV28; D gene: TRBD1; CDR3 protein: CASSPGQGRDPGNTMYF; CDR3 DNA: TGTGCCAGCAGCCCAGGACAGGGGAGGGATCCTGGAAACACCATGTATTTT
CDR3 length: 12; J gene: TRBJ1-5; clone size: many; V gene: TRBV20-1; D gene: NA; CDR3 protein: CSAREGAQPQHF; CDR3 DNA: TGCAGTGCTAGAGAGGGGGCCCAGCCCCAGCATTTT
CDR3 length: 15; J gene: TRBJ1-3; clone size: NA; V gene: TRBV3-1; D gene: TRBD1; CDR3 protein: CASSPITGVGNTIYF; CDR3 DNA: TGTGCCAGCAGCCCCATTACAGGGGTGGGAAACACCATATATTTT
CDR3 length: 12; J gene: TRBJ1-1; clone size: NA; V gene: TRBV7-2; D gene: NA; CDR3 protein: CASSLTYTEAFF; CDR3 DNA: TGTGCCAGCAGCTTAACATACACTGAAGCTTTCTTT
CDR3 length: 13; J gene: TRBJ1-5; clone size: many; V gene: TRBV7-2; D gene: NA; CDR3 protein: CASSYYSNQPQHF; CDR3 DNA: TGTGCCAGCAGCTATTATAGCAATCAGCCCCAGCATTTT
CDR3 length: 14; J gene: TRBJ2-5; clone size: NA; V gene: TRBV5-1; D gene: TRBD1; CDR3 protein: CASSPTGGLQTQYF; CDR3 DNA: TGCGCCAGCAGCCCGACAGGGGGCCTACAGACCCAGTACTTC
CDR3 length: 14; J gene: TRBJ2-7; clone size: many; V gene: TRBV18; D gene: TRBD1; CDR3 protein: CASSVGQTSYEQYF; CDR3 DNA: TGTGCCAGCTCAGTGGGACAGACTTCCTACGAGCAGTACTTC
CDR3 length: 12; J gene: TRBJ1-2; clone size: NA; V gene: TRBV5-1; D gene: NA; CDR3 protein: CASSSDSRGYTF; CDR3 DNA: TGCGCCAGCAGCTCCGACTCCCGGGGCTACACCTTC
CDR3 length: 15; J gene: TRBJ1-4; clone size: few; V gene: TRBV4-1; D gene: TRBD1; CDR3 protein: CASSQPRQGNEKLFF; CDR3 DNA: TGCGCCAGCAGCCAACCGCGACAGGGGAATGAAAAACTGTTTTTT
CDR3 length: 16; J gene: TRBJ2-2; clone size: many; V gene: TRBV6-1; D gene: NA; CDR3 protein: CASSYGGGRNTGELFF; CDR3 DNA: TGTGCCAGCAGTTACGGGGGAGGAAGGAACACCGGGGAGCTGTTTTTT
CDR3 length: 12; J gene: TRBJ2-5; clone size: once; V gene: TRBV2; D gene: NA; CDR3 protein: CASSLLGATQYF; CDR3 DNA: TGTGCCAGCAGCCTGCTAGGGGCGACCCAGTACTTC